This TCR beta chain was retrieved from a study of blood T cell repertoires in COVID-19. Study as a whole: Samples taken during acute and convalescent COVID-19 were collected in the United States, Italy and Spain. From T cells, B-cell-depleted T cells, or PBMCs came the material, which was cDNA or gDNA.

Participants were aged about 18 to 100 years from more than 20 US areas. Participant-reported clinical history was the basis for cohort assignment. The CDR3 loop spans 14 amino acids. Per the germline V gene, CDR1 is SGHKS and CDR2 is YYEKEE (reference sequence). V shed 4 bases and J 2 bases; nucleotides not matched to a gene: 4. Sequencing was performed with immunoSEQ multiplex PCR; in TCRdb, only in-frame clones are kept and a portion is missing. There are about 180,000 clones in the sample; approximately 92% occur only once, and under 3% lies in the top ten. J is TRBJ2-3 and V is TRBV5-5; 7 nucleotides match TRBD2. The TCR originated in a woman between 35 and 50 years old with acute COVID-19. Sequenced input: PBMCs or T cells enriched from blood (not recorded which). CDR3: CASSPAGTTDTQYF. The DNA for the CDR3 is TGTGCCAGCAGCCCAGCGGGAACCACAGATACGCAGTATTTT.